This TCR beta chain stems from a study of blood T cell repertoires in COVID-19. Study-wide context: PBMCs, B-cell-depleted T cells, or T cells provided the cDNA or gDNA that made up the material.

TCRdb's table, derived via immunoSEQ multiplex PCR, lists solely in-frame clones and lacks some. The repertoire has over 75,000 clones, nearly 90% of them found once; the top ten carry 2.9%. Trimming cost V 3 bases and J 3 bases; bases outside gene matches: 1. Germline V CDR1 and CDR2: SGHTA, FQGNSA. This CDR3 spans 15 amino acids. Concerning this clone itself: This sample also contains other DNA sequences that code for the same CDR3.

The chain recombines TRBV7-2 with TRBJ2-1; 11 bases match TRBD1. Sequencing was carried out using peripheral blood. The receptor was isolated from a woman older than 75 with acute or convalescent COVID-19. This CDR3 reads CASSFGTGGYNEQFF. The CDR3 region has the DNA TGTGCCAGCAGCTTTGGGACAGGGGGCTACAATGAGCAGTTCTTC.